This entry lists 12 T cell receptor beta chains sequenced from one sample in a study of blood T cell repertoires in COVID-19. TCRdb's table, derived via immunoSEQ multiplex PCR, lists solely in-frame clones and lacks some. Counted here are almost 400,000 clones, around nine tenths occurring once; the ten biggest clones make up 1.7%. The sample consisted of PBMCs or T cells enriched from blood (not recorded which). Receptor source: a woman between 25 and 40 years old who had recovered from COVID-19.

The chain couples TRBV16 to TRBJ2-4; D ambiguous. CDR1 is KGHSY and CDR2 is FQNENV in the germline V gene. V shed 4 bases and J shed 4 bases, with 17 bases lying between them. The CDR3 has 16 residues. As DNA, the CDR3 is TGTGCCAGCAGCCCCAATCGACTCACAATTAAAAACATTCAGTACTTC. This gives the protein CASSPNRLTIKNIQYF.

The gene calls are TRBV5-1 and TRBJ2-5; TRBD1 matches at 7 bases. The V and J ends lost 4 bases and 2 bases, in that order; junction bases with no gene match: 8. The CDR3 consists of 15 residues. Germline V gene data show CDR1 as SGHRS and CDR2 as YFSETQ. CDR3 bases: TGCGCCAGCAGCCTCGACAGGGTTTGGCAAGAGACCCAGTACTTC. Translation: CASSLDRVWQETQYF.

The chain combines TRBV19 with TRBJ2-2, with TRBD2 as a possible D gene (5 bases). Germline assignment: CDR1 LNHDA and CDR2 SQIVND (reference sequence). The CDR3 is made up of 15 amino acids. V shed 5 bases and J shed 4 bases, with 14 bases lying between them. The CDR3 here is CASSPRVRVTGELFF. The CDR3 bases are TGTGCCAGTAGTCCGAGGGTTCGGGTCACCGGGGAGCTGTTTTTT.

The V and J genes are TRBV4-2 and TRBJ2-1; D gene ambiguous. Germline V gene lookup returns CDR1 LGHNA and CDR2 YNFKEQ. V dropped 4 bases and J dropped 2 bases, with 15 bases sitting between them. The CDR3 extends over 16 amino acids. In nucleotides, the CDR3 is TGTGCCAGCAGCCCCATAGACACACCGGCCTACAATGAGCAGTTCTTC. It encodes CASSPIDTPAYNEQFF.

V usage is TRBV9 and J usage is TRBJ2-1; TRBD2 aligns across 10 bases. This CDR3 region has 15 residues. The V gene's germline CDR1 is SGDLS and CDR2 YYNGEE. V trimming: 4 bases; J trimming: 4 bases; junction bases outside the gene matches: 5. The CDR3 protein is CASSNLAGAYNEQFF. CDR3 DNA sequence: TGTGCCAGCAGCAATCTAGCGGGGGCATACAATGAGCAGTTCTTC.

This rearrangement joins TRBV2 to TRBJ1-2, with TRBD1 identical over 10 bases. With V trimmed by 4 bases and J by 5 bases, 7 bases remained unmatched. The CDR3 length is 15 residues. The V gene's germline CDR1 is SNHLY and CDR2 FYNNEI. DNA of the CDR3: TGTGCCAGCAGTGGGGATGGACAGGGGGGGTATGGCTACACCTTC. This translates into CASSGDGQGGYGYTF.

This chain connects TRBV2 to TRBJ2-1; the D gene is possibly TRBD2 (6 bases). V was shortened by 6 bases and J by 3 bases, with 9 bases between the two germline ends. The CDR3 sequence is 13 residues long. Germline lookup yields CDR1 SNHLY and CDR2 FYNNEI. The CDR3, as DNA: TGTGCCAGCAGGGAGACTAGCTACAATGAGCAGTTCTTC. This translates into CASRETSYNEQFF.

CDR3: CASSSSPGQINYGYTF. CDR3 nucleotides: TGTGCCAGCAGTTCGAGTCCCGGACAGATTAACTATGGCTACACCTTC. The rearrangement uses TRBV27 and TRBJ1-2; weak D call: TRBD1 (6 bases). Germline V lookup: CDR1 MNHEY, CDR2 SMNVEV (reference sequence). This CDR3 comprises 16 residues. Deletions cut 4 bases from V and 1 base from J, with 16 bases between.

This chain links TRBV9 with TRBJ1-4, with D tentatively TRBD1 (6 bases). Per the germline V gene, CDR1 is SGDLS and CDR2 is YYNGEE. This CDR3 has 15 amino acids. V was trimmed by 3 bases and J by 5 bases, leaving 14 bases between them. In DNA, the CDR3 is TGTGCCAGCAGCGCCCTCACAGGGCGGAATGAAAAACTGTTTTTT. It encodes CASSALTGRNEKLFF. The complete variable domain, with remaining parts taken from reference TRBV9 and TRBJ1-4, reads DSGVTQTPKHLITATGQRVTLRCSPRSGDLSVYWYQQSLDQGLQFLIQYYNGEERAKGNILERFSAQQFPDLHSELNLSSLELGDSALYFCASSALTGRNEKLFFGSGTQLSVL.

The rearrangement links TRBV4-2 to TRBJ2-7, with D perhaps TRBD1 (5 bases). V was clipped by 3 bases and J by 2 bases, with 8 bases between them. Germline CDR1 and CDR2: LGHNA and YNFKEQ. The CDR3 is made up of 13 amino acids. The CDR3 protein is CASSQSRAYEQYF. CDR3 nucleotide sequence: TGTGCCAGCAGCCAGTCCAGGGCCTACGAGCAGTACTTC.

This clone occurred once. The V gene is TRBV2, the J gene TRBJ1-5; possibly TRBD1 for D (5 bases). The V and J ends lost 6 bases and 5 bases respectively, with 11 bases between them. This CDR3 spans 13 amino acids. Germline V lookup: CDR1 SNHLY, CDR2 FYNNEI. In DNA form, the CDR3 reads TGTGCCAGCAGCGATGACAGCTATCAGCCCCAGCATTTT. Residues: CASSDDSYQPQHF.

This sequence joins TRBV29-1 and TRBJ1-1, with D tentatively TRBD1 (5 bases). The CDR3 extends over 12 amino acids. Germline values: CDR1 SQVTM, CDR2 ANQGSEA. V was trimmed by 5 bases and J by 1 base, leaving 8 bases between them. The CDR3 region has the DNA TGCAGCGTTTTCGACAGGAACACTGAAGCTTTCTTT. It translates to CSVFDRNTEAFF.